The TCR beta chain described here comes from a study of cytomegalovirus exposure and HLA in healthy donors. Concerning this clone itself: Its antigen is unknown.

It was with 60 Vbeta and 13 Jbeta primers that the PCR ran. The data were produced by immunoSEQ multiplex PCR, yet TCRdb's version contains in-frame clones alone and is incomplete. The sample holds more than 85,000 clones, 69% seen once. The CDR3 is 16 amino acids. Germline V gives CDR1 LGHNA, CDR2 YSLEER. After removal of 2 bases from V and 0 bases from J, the junction contained 0 bases not matched to a gene. Regarding the study as a whole: TRBV6-2, TRBV6-3 and some other V segments were excluded as indistinguishable.

Sequencing was done on a sample of PBMCs. The rearrangement links TRBV4-3 to TRBJ2-1; 11 bases are shared with TRBD2. This receptor was identified in a woman in her 70s in good health and CMV-seropositive. The CDR3 DNA reads TGCGCCAGCAGCCAACTAGCGGGGGGCTCCTACAATGAGCAGTTCTTC. Protein: CASSQLAGGSYNEQFF.